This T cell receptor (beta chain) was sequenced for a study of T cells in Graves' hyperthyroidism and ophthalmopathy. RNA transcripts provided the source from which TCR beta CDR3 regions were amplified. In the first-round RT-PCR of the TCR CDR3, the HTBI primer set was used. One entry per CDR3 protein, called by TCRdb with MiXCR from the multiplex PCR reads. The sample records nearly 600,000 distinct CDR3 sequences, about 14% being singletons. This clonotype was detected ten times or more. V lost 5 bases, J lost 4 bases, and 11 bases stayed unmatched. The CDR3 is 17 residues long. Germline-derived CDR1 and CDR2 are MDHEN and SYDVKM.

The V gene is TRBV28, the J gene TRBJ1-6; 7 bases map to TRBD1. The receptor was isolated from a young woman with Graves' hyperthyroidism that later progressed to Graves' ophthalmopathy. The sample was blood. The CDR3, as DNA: TGTGCCAGCAGTCGGGACAGCCCTTTCGTGTATAATTCACCCCTCCACTTT. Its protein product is CASSRDSPFVYNSPLHF. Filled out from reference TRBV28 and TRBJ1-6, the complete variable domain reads DVKVTQSSRYLVKRTGEKVFLECVQDMDHENMFWYRQDPGLGLRLIYFSYDVKMKEKGDIPEGYSVSREKKERFSLILESASTNQTSMYLCASSRDSPFVYNSPLHFGNGTRLTVT.